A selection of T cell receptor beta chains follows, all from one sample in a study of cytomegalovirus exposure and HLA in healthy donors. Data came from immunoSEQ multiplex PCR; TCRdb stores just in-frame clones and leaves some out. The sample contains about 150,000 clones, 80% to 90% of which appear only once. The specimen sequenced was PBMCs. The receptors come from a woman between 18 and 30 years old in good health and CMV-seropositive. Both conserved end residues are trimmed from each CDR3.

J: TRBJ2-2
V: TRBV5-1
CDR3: ASSSGTETGELF

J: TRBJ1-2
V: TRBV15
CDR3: ATSREGEVNYGYT

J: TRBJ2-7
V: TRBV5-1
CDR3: ASSLNHGSYEQY

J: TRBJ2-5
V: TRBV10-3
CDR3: AISESSGTGTQY

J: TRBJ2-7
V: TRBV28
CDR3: ASSLLDEQY

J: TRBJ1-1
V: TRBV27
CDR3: ASRATGHTEAF

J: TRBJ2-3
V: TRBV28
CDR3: ASSAGGRAKDTQY

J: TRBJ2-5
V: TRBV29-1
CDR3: SVTGQAGGTQY

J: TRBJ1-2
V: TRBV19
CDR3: ASNPGQGVQYGYT

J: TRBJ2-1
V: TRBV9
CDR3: ASSVAAGGPYNEQF

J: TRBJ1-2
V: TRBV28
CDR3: ASSLTGTYGYT

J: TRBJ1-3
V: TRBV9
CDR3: ASSVGSGTGNTIY

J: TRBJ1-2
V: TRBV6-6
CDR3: ASSYSPLKNYGYT

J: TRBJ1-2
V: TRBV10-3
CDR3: AISSPGQGPYT

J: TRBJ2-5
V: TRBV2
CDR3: ASSEGSGRDQETQY

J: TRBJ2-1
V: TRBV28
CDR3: ASSFASTGSYNEQF

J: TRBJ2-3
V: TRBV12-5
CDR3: ASGFPDSESPYTQY

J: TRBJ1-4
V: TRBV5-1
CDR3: ASSLPGTGDEKLF

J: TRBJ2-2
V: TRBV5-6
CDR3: ASSFRRQGFSGELF

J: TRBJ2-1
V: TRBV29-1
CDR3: SVEVTDNEQF

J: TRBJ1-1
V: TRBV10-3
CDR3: ARRQGADTEAF

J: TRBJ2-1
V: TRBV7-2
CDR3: ASSLGIGPTKFNNEQF

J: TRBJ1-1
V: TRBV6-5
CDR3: ASSGLPLRNTEAF

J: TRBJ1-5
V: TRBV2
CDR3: ASSDGVSNQPQH

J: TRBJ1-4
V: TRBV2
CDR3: ASSYRAREKLF

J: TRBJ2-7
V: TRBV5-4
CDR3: ASSSAQGAYEQY

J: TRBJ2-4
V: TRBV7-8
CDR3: ASSLGFGLAGGSIQY